The present TCR beta chain was sequenced within a study of T-cell memory formation after mild COVID-19. Findings and limits, study-wide: CD4+ contracting clones were mainly CM and EM; CD8+ ones, EMRA.

Germline CDR1 and CDR2: SEHNR and FQNEAQ (reference sequence). The CDR3 extends over 13 amino acids. Trimming removed 0 bases from V and 6 bases from J, with 8 bases in between. TCRdb passed the 5' RACE reads through MiXCR, listing each CDR3 protein once. Here the sample spans over 11,000 distinct CDR3 sequences, approximately 19% being singletons. This clonotype was observed a few times. Antigen unknown. The source of this sequence is an adult woman who had mild COVID-19 (a few samples of this study predate the infection). Cell type and time point are not known. The chain is built from TRBV7-9 and TRBJ1-2; no reliable D call. Sequenced material: PBMCs or a T cell subset sorted from them (not recorded which). The CDR3 spells CASSLANGNGYTF. The CDR3 DNA follows: TGTGCCAGCAGCTTAGCGAACGGGAATGGCTACACCTTC.